What follows describes a single T cell receptor (beta chain). The CDR3 length is 15 residues. Germline V gives CDR1 SGHRS, CDR2 YFSETQ. V was pared by 0 bases and J by 3 bases, with 13 bases between. This table comes from immunoSEQ multiplex PCR, and its TCRdb copy is limited to in-frame clones, with some not included. The sample contains tens of thousands of clones, 92% of which appear only once. This sample is drawn from a study of T cell changes during pregnancy in multiple sclerosis. The source material was CD4+ T cells from peripheral blood mononuclear cells, sampled after pregnancy. The TCR comes from a female donor with multiple sclerosis, enrolled in a pregnancy study. The chain uses TRBV5-1 and TRBJ2-7; a possible D gene is TRBD1 (6 bases). The CDR3 sequence: CASSLGGWDIYEQYF. The DNA for the CDR3 is TGCGCCAGCAGCTTGGGCGGTTGGGACATCTACGAGCAGTACTTC.